This entry is about one T cell receptor beta chain. In the study's own analysis: Amplification of reference gene primers was used by the study to estimate nucleated cell counts. The repertoire was sequenced with immunoSEQ multiplex PCR; TCRdb's copy has only in-frame clones and lacks some. V and J calls and clone size are those listed in that table; D and trimming were worked out from the DNA. The sample lists some 250,000 clones, approximately 82% occurring once. The data were obtained in a study of blood T cell repertoires in COVID-19. Overall study: Both acute and convalescent COVID-19 samples were obtained from the United States, Italy and Spain. Sources were T cells, B-cell-depleted T cells, or PBMCs; the material itself was cDNA or gDNA.

Per the germline V gene, CDR1 is SGHTA and CDR2 is FQGNSA. V gave up 1 base and J gave up 7 bases, with 8 bases separating them. This CDR3 is 14 amino acids long. The origin of this receptor is a man aged 80 or over with acute or convalescent COVID-19. Material for sequencing was peripheral blood. The rearrangement uses TRBV7-2 and TRBJ1-6; D is unresolved. CDR3 region: CASSLESQNSPLHF. For the CDR3, the DNA is TGTGCCAGCAGCTTAGAGTCCCAGAATTCACCCCTCCACTTT.